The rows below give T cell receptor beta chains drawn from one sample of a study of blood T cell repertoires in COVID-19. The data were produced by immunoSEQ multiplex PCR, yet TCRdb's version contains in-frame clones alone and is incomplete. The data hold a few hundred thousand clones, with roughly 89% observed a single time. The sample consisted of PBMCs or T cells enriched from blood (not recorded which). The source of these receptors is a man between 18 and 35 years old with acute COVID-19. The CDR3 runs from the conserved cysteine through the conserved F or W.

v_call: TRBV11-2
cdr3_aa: CASSLHATNEKLFF

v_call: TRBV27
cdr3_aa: CASSPPTRTRGNEKLFF

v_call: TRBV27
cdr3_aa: CASRPGTQDLAKNIQYF

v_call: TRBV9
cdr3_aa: CASSVAQAGPNEQFF

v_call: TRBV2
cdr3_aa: CASSPTGDNYGYTF

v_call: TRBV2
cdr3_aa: CASSFDRASGSSGELFF

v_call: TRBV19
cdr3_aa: CASSRNRVLNTEAFF

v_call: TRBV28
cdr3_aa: CASSFNPGTKYNEQFF

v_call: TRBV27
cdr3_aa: CASRGRSNSPLHF

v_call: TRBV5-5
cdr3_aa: CASSPGTSSYEQYF

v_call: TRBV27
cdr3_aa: CASSWQGGDGYTF

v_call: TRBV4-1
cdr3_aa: CASSLGQGQETQYF

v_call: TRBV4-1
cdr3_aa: CASSQEISSGWGNEQYF

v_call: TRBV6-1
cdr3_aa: CASSEAIGAPNYGYTF

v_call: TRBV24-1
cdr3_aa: CATSDGQGGNQPQHF

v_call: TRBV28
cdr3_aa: CASSLRGYEQYF

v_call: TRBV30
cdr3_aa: CAWSVVLAGANTGELFF